Below, one T cell receptor (beta chain) is given with its context. Its antigen is as yet unknown. The data originate from a study of cytomegalovirus exposure and HLA in healthy donors. Both 60 Vbeta primers and 13 Jbeta primers went into the PCR. Produced via immunoSEQ multiplex PCR; TCRdb's table is partial and in-frame only. The sample lists 100,000 to 150,000 clones; about three quarters were seen once. The CDR3 runs to 9 residues. Trimming cost V 2 bases and J 8 bases, with 3 bases left between them. Germline values: CDR1 SQVTM, CDR2 ANQGSEA. General study findings and limits: Three chains linked to CMV were shown in vitro to be specific for CMV antigens. Highly shared sequence variants in one cluster were likely a sequencing artifact. TCR beta V- and J-gene trimming was later associated with a missense DCLRE1C variant.

This TCR came from a woman between 35 and 50 years old in good health and CMV-seronegative. V is TRBV29-1 and J is TRBJ1-2; D call uncertain. Input material: PBMCs. DNA for the CDR3: TGCAGCGTTGAATTAGGCTACACCTTC. Residues: CSVELGYTF.